Following are 17 T cell receptor beta chains from one sample sequenced in a study of T cells in Graves' hyperthyroidism and ophthalmopathy. From RNA transcripts, TCR beta CDR3 regions were amplified. An initial round of RT-PCR targeting the TCR CDR3 relied on the HTBI primer set. From the multiplex PCR reads, TCRdb called clonotypes with MiXCR, one entry per CDR3 protein. Of about 740,000 distinct CDR3 sequences in the sample, roughly 15% are singletons; the top ten hold about 9.4%. What was sequenced was blood. The receptors shown here come from a woman between 18 and 30 years old with Graves' hyperthyroidism.

This clonotype has a count of ten or more. Here the CDR3 reads CASSRDRPYEQYF. CDR3 DNA: TGTGCCAGCAGCAGGGACAGACCCTACGAGCAGTACTTC. V and J are TRBV7-9 and TRBJ2-7; TRBD1 aligns across 7 bases. Per the germline V gene, CDR1 is SEHNR and CDR2 is FQNEAQ (reference sequence). This CDR3 contains 13 residues. Germline trimming cut 5 bases from V and 2 bases from J; bases unmatched to any gene: 3.

This CDR3 is CASSLQGIGELFF. DNA for the CDR3: TGTGCCAGCAGCTTACAAGGGATCGGGGAGCTGTTTTTT. V gene TRBV13 combines with J gene TRBJ2-2; D is ambiguous. CDR3 length: 13 residues. V lost 2 bases and J 7 bases, leaving 8 bases between the germline ends. Germline CDR1 and CDR2: PRHDT and FYEKMQ (reference sequence).

This clonotype has only a few counts. A read error may account for a junction end that differs from germline. The V gene is TRBV6-1, the J gene TRBJ1-1; D is unresolved. The CDR3 spans 13 residues. In germline, CDR1 is MNHNS, CDR2 SASEGT. The CDR3 spells CASRPFLNAEAFF. The DNA of the CDR3 is TGTGCCAGCAGGCCATTTTTGAACGCTGAAGCTTTCTTT.

This clonotype has just a few counts. V gene TRBV7-9 combines with J gene TRBJ2-2; 9 bases match TRBD2. The CDR3 runs to 15 residues. CDR1 is SEHNR and CDR2 is FQNEAQ in the germline V gene (reference sequence). V lost 5 bases, J lost 4 bases, and 5 bases stayed unmatched. The DNA for the CDR3 is TGTGCCAGCAGCCCGAGCGGGAGGCCCACCGGGGAGCTGTTTTTT. The encoded protein is CASSPSGRPTGELFF.

This clonotype came up many times. The chain joins TRBV10-3 to TRBJ1-5; 9 nucleotides line up with TRBD1. V lost 10 bases to trimming and J lost 8 bases; unmatched junction nucleotides: 9. Per germline, CDR1 ENHRY and CDR2 SYGVKD. This CDR3 comprises 13 residues. The CDR3 coding sequence is TGTGCCACCGGGACAGGGCAATTAGAGCCCCAGCATTTT. Translation gives CATGTGQLEPQHF.

This clonotype appeared many times. J is TRBJ1-1 and V is TRBV2; D possibly corresponds to TRBD1 (6 bases). CDR1 is SNHLY, CDR2 FYNNEI, per germline. Trimming removed 5 bases from V and 4 bases from J, with 20 bases in between. This CDR3 is 16 amino acids long. This CDR3 is CASSFPLDSRPTEAFF. The DNA of the CDR3 is TGTGCCAGCAGTTTCCCCCTGGACAGCAGGCCCACTGAAGCTTTCTTT.

The table lists this clonotype with many counts. This rearrangement joins TRBV28 to TRBJ1-5; D uncertain. The CDR3 is made up of 16 amino acids. In germline, CDR1 is MDHEN, CDR2 SYDVKM. The V gene lost 3 bases and the J gene lost 1 base, with 13 bases spanning the gap. In DNA, the CDR3 is TGTGCCAGCAGTTTCCCCCCCCACTGGAGCAATCAGCCCCAGCATTTT. As protein: CASSFPPHWSNQPQHF.

This clonotype occurred many times. This chain links TRBV2 with TRBJ2-3, with 10 bases aligning to TRBD2. CDR1 is SNHLY, CDR2 FYNNEI, per germline. This CDR3 comprises 18 residues. After removal of 9 bases from V and 0 bases from J, the junction contained 15 bases not matched to a gene. The DNA for the CDR3 is TGTGCCAGGATGGCGACTAGCGGGTTTACTTCTAGCACAGATACGCAGTATTTT. Translated, it gives CARMATSGFTSSTDTQYF.

This clonotype came up a few times. The chain carries TRBV7-3 and TRBJ2-7; 9 positions agree with TRBD1. Unmatched junction bases numbered 9, after V lost 5 bases and J lost 4 bases. This CDR3 comprises 15 residues. Germline lookup yields CDR1 SGHTA and CDR2 FQGTGA. CDR3 in DNA: TGTGCCAGCAGCATTACCGGGACAGGGCTGTACGAGCAGTACTTC. Its protein is CASSITGTGLYEQYF.

This clonotype has only a few counts. CDR3: CASSQGFPGLERGEQYF. The CDR3 coding sequence is TGTGCCAGCAGCCAAGGGTTTCCCGGACTCGAGAGGGGAGAGCAGTACTTC. The V call is TRBV14, the J call TRBJ2-7; D possibly matches TRBD1 or TRBD2 (5 bases each). From germline, CDR1 is SGHDN and CDR2 FVKESK. The length of the CDR3 is 17 residues. Trimming took 1 base from V and 7 from J, leaving 23 bases between them. The full variable domain, completed using reference TRBV14 and TRBJ2-7, is EAGVTQFPSHSVIEKGQTVTLRCDPISGHDNLYWYRRVMGKEIKFLLHFVKESKQDESGMPNNRFLAERTGGTYSTLKVQPAELEDSGVYFCASSQGFPGLERGEQYFGPGTRLTVT.

This clonotype appeared many times. The chain joins TRBV11-2 to TRBJ2-3; no firm D call. The CDR3 loop spans 14 amino acids. Trimming shortened V by 6 bases and J by 0 bases, and 10 bases separated the two germline ends. Germline V gene lookup returns CDR1 SGHAT and CDR2 FQNNGV. The CDR3 nucleotides are TGTGCCAGCAGATCGACCACTAGCACAGATACGCAGTATTTT. Protein product: CASRSTTSTDTQYF. Supplemented by reference TRBV11-2 and TRBJ2-3, the full variable domain reads EAGVAQSPRYKIIEKRQSVAFWCNPISGHATLYWYQQILGQGPKLLIQFQNNGVVDDSQLPKDRFSAERLKGVDSTLKIQPAKLEDSAVYLCASRSTTSTDTQYFGPGTRLTVL.

At least ten counts were recorded for this clonotype. V is TRBV6-1 and J is TRBJ2-1; TRBD2 matches at 9 bases. The CDR3 runs 14 residues. CDR1 is MNHNS, CDR2 SASEGT, per germline. J was trimmed by 7 bases and V by 7 bases; bases with no gene match: 8. For the CDR3, the DNA is TGTGCCAGCAACGTAGCGGGAGCCACAAATGAGCAGTTCTTC. Its translation: CASNVAGATNEQFF.

This clonotype was seen repeatedly, ten times or more. V is TRBV7-9 and J is TRBJ2-7; D is undetermined. The germline V and J ends were trimmed by 6 bases and 2 bases, with 8 bases remaining between them. Germline CDR1 and CDR2: SEHNR and FQNEAQ (reference sequence). This CDR3 comprises 12 residues. The CDR3 region is CASSRQPYEQYF. The CDR3, as DNA: TGTGCCAGCAGTCGGCAGCCCTACGAGCAGTACTTC.

This clonotype has at least ten counts. The genes are TRBV12-3 or TRBV12-4 and TRBJ2-5, with 7 bases fitting TRBD2. The CDR3 is 14 residues long. The ends lost 6 bases at V and 2 bases at J; junction bases unmatched: 6. CDR3 DNA sequence: TGTGCCAGCAGCTGGGGGGGGGGGCAAGAGACCCAGTACTTC. Its translation is CASSWGGGQETQYF.

The chain carries TRBV4-1 and TRBJ1-5; unclear D gene. Trimming pared 1 base from V and 4 bases from J, leaving 11 bases between. CDR1 and CDR2 (germline): MGHRA, YSYEKL. The CDR3 is made up of 15 amino acids. The CDR3, as DNA: TGCGCCAGCAGCCAAGTCGAGGTGACTAATCAGCCCCAGCATTTT. This translates into CASSQVEVTNQPQHF.

This clonotype was detected many times. This sequence joins TRBV2 and TRBJ2-1, with D tentatively TRBD1 or TRBD2 (5 bases each). The CDR3 is 13 amino acids. V shed 8 bases and J shed 0 bases, with 8 bases lying between them. Germline V gene sequence: CDR1 SNHLY, CDR2 FYNNEI. In DNA form, the CDR3 reads TGTGCCAGCCGGGACGTCTCCTACAATGAGCAGTTCTTC. Its protein product is CASRDVSYNEQFF.

In its sample, this clonotype was seen many times. The J gene is TRBJ2-1, the V gene TRBV20-1; D is ambiguous. The ends were cut back, 0 bases at V and 5 bases at J, with 11 bases in the middle. Germline V gene data show CDR1 as DFQATT and CDR2 as SNEGSKA (reference sequence). The CDR3 is 14 amino acids. The DNA of the CDR3 is TGCAGTGCTAGAGATATAGTGACTCACAATGAGCAGTTCTTC. This gives the protein CSARDIVTHNEQFF.